This TCR beta chain was documented in a study of CD4 T cells in relation to SARS-CoV-2 and coronaviruses. As for the study in general: After roughly eleven days of antigen culture, PBMC TCR beta CDR3s were sequenced.

A word on this clone: Its antigen remains unidentified.

Trimming took 6 bases from V and 6 from J; bases not matched to a gene: 3. Germline assignment: CDR1 MNHEY and CDR2 SVGAGI. The CDR3 loop spans 13 amino acids. Unexposed donor CD4+ T cells date from about 2011-2019, before the COVID-19 pandemic. CD4+ T cells were isolated from the cells after more than nine days of culture. Unexposed-donor CD4+ T cells were probed with SARS-CoV-2 S/N and four cold-coronavirus spikes, cells permitting. PBMCs were plated at a few million per well in IL-2-containing medium. Half the medium was replaced with IL-2 medium on days 3 and 7. Sequenced by immunoSEQ multiplex PCR; TCRdb stores in-frame clones only, minus some. Among under 25,000 clones listed, about three quarters were seen once.

The receptor was derived from a human donor in good health. The specimen sequenced was CD4+ T cells from PBMCs, cultured in vitro. V is TRBV6-5 and J is TRBJ1-5; the match to TRBD1 covers 9 bases. The DNA of the CDR3 is TGTGCCAGCAGAGCGACAGGGGGTCAGCCCCAGCATTTT. This encodes CASRATGGQPQHF.